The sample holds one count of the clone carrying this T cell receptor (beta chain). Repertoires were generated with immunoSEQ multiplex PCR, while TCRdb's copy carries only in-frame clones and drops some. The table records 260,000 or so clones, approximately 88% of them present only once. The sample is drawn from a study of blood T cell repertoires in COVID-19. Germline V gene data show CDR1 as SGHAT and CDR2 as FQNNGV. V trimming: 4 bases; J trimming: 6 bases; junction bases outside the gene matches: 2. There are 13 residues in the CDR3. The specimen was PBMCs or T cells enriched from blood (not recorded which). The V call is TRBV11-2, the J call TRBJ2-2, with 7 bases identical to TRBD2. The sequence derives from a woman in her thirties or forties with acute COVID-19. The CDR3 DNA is TGTGCCAGCAGCTATAGCGGGCCCGGGGAGCTGTTTTTT. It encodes CASSYSGPGELFF.